This T cell receptor beta chain derives from a study of T-cell memory formation after mild COVID-19. Study details: In these data, TCR clusters were largely donor specific.

Study-level points and caveats: Clones contracting over day 15 to 85 were CD4/CD8 balanced, with later expanders leaning CD4+. The CD4+ clones that contracted clustered mainly within CM and EM, and the CD8+ clones concentrated in EMRA.

This clonotype has ten or more counts. The target antigen is unknown. CDR1 is MNHEY and CDR2 is SVGAGI in the germline V gene. V dropped 2 bases and J dropped 6; count of bases not matched to a gene: 11. The CDR3 has 16 amino acids. TCRdb redid the calling of the 5' RACE reads with MiXCR, one entry per CDR3 protein. Of 100,000 to 130,000 distinct CDR3 sequences listed, roughly 14% are singletons. This TCR derives from a man in his late teens or twenties who had mild COVID-19 (a few samples of this study predate the infection). Cell type and time point are not known. The rearrangement uses TRBV6-5 and TRBJ1-1, with 8 bases aligning to TRBD1. The sample was PBMCs or a T cell subset sorted from them (not recorded which). In DNA, the CDR3 is TGTGCCAGCAGTTACCCACAGGGGGGTACTGGGGCTGAAGCTTTCTTT. Its protein is CASSYPQGGTGAEAFF.